This entry features one T cell receptor beta chain sequence. The antigen is undetermined. This entry comes from a study of cytomegalovirus exposure and HLA in healthy donors. CDR1 is LNHDA, CDR2 SQIVND, per germline (reference sequence). The CDR3 length is 14 residues. V lost 4 bases to trimming and J lost 2 bases, with 12 bases between them. Libraries were prepared by immunoSEQ multiplex PCR; TCRdb keeps only in-frame clonotypes and omits some of them. The sample includes about 130,000 clones, 95% to 97% of them seen just once. Overall study results and limits: Among TCR beta chains, those listed as cytomegalovirus-associated numbered over 150.

This clonotype was obtained from a man in his late teens or twenties in good health and CMV-seronegative. The V and J genes are TRBV19 and TRBJ2-7, with D possibly being TRBD2 (6 bases). The sequencing input was PBMCs. The CDR3 protein is CASSTPGLTYEQYF. CDR3 DNA sequence: TGTGCCAGTAGTACTCCGGGACTTACCTACGAGCAGTACTTC.